This TCR beta chain was observed in a study of CD8+ T cells in alopecia areata. For the study at large: Treated patients were given 5 to 10 mg oral tofacitinib twice daily.

The study's findings and limits: Since there was just one nonresponder, nobody can yet say how baseline CD8+ expansion ties to response.

This clone came up once. Its specificity is unknown. CDR1 and CDR2 (germline): SNHLY, FYNNEI. V dropped 6 bases and J dropped 2 bases, with 12 bases sitting between them. The CDR3 totals 14 residues. Treatment given: oral pan-JAK inhibitor, 5-10 mg twice daily. Peripheral blood and lesional scalp punch biopsies were taken from alopecia areata patients. RNA extraction was followed by reverse transcription into cDNA, which acted as the sequencing template. Clones were sequenced by immunoSEQ multiplex PCR, and TCRdb holds only the in-frame ones, with some missing. There are roughly 110,000 clones in the sample; about 83% occur only once, and around a quarter lies in the top ten.

The sample consisted of CD8+ T cells sorted from blood, taken at week 24, from a patient treated with tofacitinib. The rearrangement uses TRBV2 and TRBJ2-3, with D possibly TRBD1 on 6 matching bases. This TCR was recovered from a human donor with alopecia areata. CDR3 sequence (DNA): TGTGCCAGCAGCGCTGGACAGCACACAGATACGCAGTATTTT. Protein product: CASSAGQHTDTQYF.